What follows describes a single TCR beta chain. This receptor's antigen is unknown. Base qualities are not recorded, but no much larger clone differs from it by a single base. Counted from cysteine to phenylalanine, this CDR3 has 16 amino acids. Solely the CDR3 DNA is kept, with 48 bases framed from the first base. Via the germline V gene, CDR1 is SNHLY and CDR2 FYNNEI. Trimming takes 7 bases from V and 0 bases from J, and the germline ends sit 17 bases apart. The method behind the library was the immunoSEQ multiplex PCR assay. As stored in TCRdb, this immuneACCESS dataset retains in-frame rearrangements with V and J assigned. A fraction of the clones does not appear; measured against another copy, unresolved V genes explain less than half of the discrepancy, and the remainder lacks a known reason. This sample holds around 94,000 clones; more than 85% were observed only once. The ten largest account for around 1.3% of the sample.

This entry belongs to a study of control samples from healthy donors and cancer patients (TCRdb year 2020). This TCR came from a woman aged 45-60 years in good health. The receptor chain draws on TRBV2 and TRBJ2-3; the D gene is perhaps TRBD1, on 6 matching bases. What was sequenced was blood. The CDR3 corresponds to CASTPGTPPSTDTQYF. In nucleotides, the sequence is TGTGCCAGCACTCCCGGGACACCCCCTAGCACAGATACGCAGTATTTT.